This is a list of T cell receptor beta chains from one sample in a study of blood T cell repertoires in COVID-19. Data came from immunoSEQ multiplex PCR; TCRdb stores just in-frame clones and leaves some out. The sample shows 120,000 or so clones, about 85% of them seen only once. Sequencing was performed on peripheral blood. The receptors originated from an elderly man with active or convalescent COVID-19. The CDR3 runs from the conserved cysteine through the conserved F or W. The D gene is left open where the match is weak. Clone size appears in some rows only: once, few, many, or a class for an expanded clone.

D gene: NA; V gene: TRBV5-1; J gene: TRBJ1-1; clone size: NA; CDR3 protein: CASSSSGGAEAFF; CDR3 DNA: TGCGCCAGCAGCTCCTCGGGTGGAGCTGAAGCTTTCTTT
D gene: NA; V gene: TRBV19; J gene: TRBJ1-2; clone size: NA; CDR3 protein: CASSIQVVNYGYTF; CDR3 DNA: TGTGCCAGTAGTATCCAGGTAGTTAACTATGGCTACACCTTC
D gene: TRBD2; V gene: TRBV3-1/TRBV3-2; J gene: TRBJ2-3; clone size: NA; CDR3 protein: CASSQSGRGGTDTQYF; CDR3 DNA: TGTGCCAGCAGCCAATCAGGGCGGGGGGGCACAGATACGCAGTATTTT
D gene: NA; V gene: TRBV12-3/TRBV12-4; J gene: TRBJ1-2; clone size: NA; CDR3 protein: CASRSRFYGYTF; CDR3 DNA: TGTGCCAGCAGATCCAGGTTCTATGGCTACACCTTC
D gene: NA; V gene: TRBV6-2/TRBV6-3; J gene: TRBJ1-4; clone size: NA; CDR3 protein: CASSSLQGESEKLFF; CDR3 DNA: TGTGCCAGCAGTTCCCTACAGGGAGAGAGTGAAAAACTGTTTTTT
D gene: NA; V gene: TRBV27; J gene: TRBJ1-6; clone size: NA; CDR3 protein: CASSRLYNSPLHF; CDR3 DNA: TGTGCCAGCAGTAGACTCTATAATTCACCCCTCCACTTT
D gene: NA; V gene: TRBV6-5; J gene: TRBJ1-2; clone size: few; CDR3 protein: CASKQGNYGYTF; CDR3 DNA: TGTGCCAGCAAACAGGGAAACTATGGCTACACCTTC
D gene: TRBD2; V gene: TRBV9; J gene: TRBJ2-2; clone size: NA; CDR3 protein: CASSPRLAGVSGELFF; CDR3 DNA: TGTGCCAGCAGCCCTCGACTAGCGGGAGTCTCCGGGGAGCTGTTTTTT
D gene: NA; V gene: TRBV28; J gene: TRBJ1-6; clone size: few; CDR3 protein: CASSKENNSPLHF; CDR3 DNA: TGTGCCAGCAGCAAGGAGAACAATTCACCCCTCCACTTT
D gene: NA; V gene: TRBV2; J gene: TRBJ1-1; clone size: NA; CDR3 protein: CASKPQVNTEAFF; CDR3 DNA: TGTGCCAGCAAACCGCAGGTGAACACTGAAGCTTTCTTT
D gene: NA; V gene: TRBV7-8; J gene: TRBJ2-3; clone size: NA; CDR3 protein: CASSLNAGTVLTDTQYF; CDR3 DNA: TGTGCCAGCAGCTTAAATGCCGGGACTGTACTCACAGATACGCAGTATTTT
D gene: NA; V gene: TRBV20-1; J gene: TRBJ1-2; clone size: NA; CDR3 protein: CSPLTIYGYTF; CDR3 DNA: TGCAGTCCCCTGACAATTTATGGCTACACCTTC
D gene: NA; V gene: TRBV7-3; J gene: TRBJ2-3; clone size: NA; CDR3 protein: CASSSQGSDTQYF; CDR3 DNA: TGTGCCAGCAGCTCCCAGGGGAGCGATACGCAGTATTTT
D gene: TRBD1; V gene: TRBV19; J gene: TRBJ2-3; clone size: NA; CDR3 protein: CASHKTGPTDTQYF; CDR3 DNA: TGTGCCAGCCACAAGACAGGGCCCACAGATACGCAGTATTTT
D gene: TRBD1; V gene: TRBV27; J gene: TRBJ1-6; clone size: NA; CDR3 protein: CASSWDRVGSPLHF; CDR3 DNA: TGTGCCAGCAGTTGGGACAGGGTAGGGTCACCCCTCCACTTT
D gene: NA; V gene: TRBV3-1/TRBV3-2; J gene: TRBJ2-3; clone size: NA; CDR3 protein: CASSQTKDTQYF; CDR3 DNA: TGTGCCAGCAGCCAAACAAAGGATACGCAGTATTTT
D gene: NA; V gene: TRBV18; J gene: TRBJ2-3; clone size: NA; CDR3 protein: CASSPPAQASTDTQYF; CDR3 DNA: TGTGCCAGCTCACCACCGGCGCAGGCCAGCACAGATACGCAGTATTTT
D gene: NA; V gene: TRBV5-1; J gene: TRBJ2-1; clone size: NA; CDR3 protein: CASSGGAVAVNEQFF; CDR3 DNA: TGCGCCAGCAGCGGGGGCGCGGTAGCAGTCAATGAGCAGTTCTTC
D gene: NA; V gene: TRBV7-9; J gene: TRBJ1-4; clone size: NA; CDR3 protein: CASSLVWGQPEKLFF; CDR3 DNA: TGTGCCAGCAGCTTAGTCTGGGGGCAACCTGAAAAACTGTTTTTT
D gene: TRBD1; V gene: TRBV30; J gene: TRBJ1-4; clone size: NA; CDR3 protein: CAWSVRGISEKLFF; CDR3 DNA: TGTGCCTGGAGTGTCAGGGGGATTTCTGAAAAACTGTTTTTT
D gene: NA; V gene: TRBV7-9; J gene: TRBJ2-7; clone size: NA; CDR3 protein: CASSLFGSTYEQYF; CDR3 DNA: TGTGCCAGCAGCCTCTTCGGGAGCACCTACGAGCAGTACTTC
D gene: NA; V gene: TRBV4-3; J gene: TRBJ1-1; clone size: few; CDR3 protein: CASSYLFAGGVPNTEAFF; CDR3 DNA: TGCGCCAGCAGCTACCTGTTTGCGGGGGGCGTTCCGAACACTGAAGCTTTCTTT